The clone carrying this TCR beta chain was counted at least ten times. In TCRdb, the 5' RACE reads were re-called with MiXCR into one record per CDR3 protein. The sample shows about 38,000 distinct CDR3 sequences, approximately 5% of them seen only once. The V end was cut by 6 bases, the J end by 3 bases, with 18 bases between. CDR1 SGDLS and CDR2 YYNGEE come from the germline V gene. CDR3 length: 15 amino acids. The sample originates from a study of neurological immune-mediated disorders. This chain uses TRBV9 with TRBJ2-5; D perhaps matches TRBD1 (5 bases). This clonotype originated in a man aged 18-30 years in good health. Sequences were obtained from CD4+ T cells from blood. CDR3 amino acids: CASTKTGGRKETQYF. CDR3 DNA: TGTGCCAGCACAAAAACAGGTGGCAGAAAAGAGACCCAGTACTTC.